This entry features one T cell receptor (beta chain) sequence. Its specific antigen is unknown. The sample holds no much larger clone one base away, and base qualities are not on file. Reading the germline V gene (reference sequence) gives CDR1 MNHEY and CDR2 SMNVEV. Inclusive of the bounding cysteine and phenylalanine, the CDR3 is 17 residues long. Only the CDR3 DNA is retained, 51 bases long and in frame from the first base. V loses 4 bases at its end and J loses 6 bases; junction bases beyond the gene matches: 9. The library was made by 5' RACE. Sequencing used an Illumina HiSeq 2000. A universal primer binding site was added through template switching, and the final cDNA carried a unique molecular identifier so that TCR cDNA molecules could be counted accurately. First-strand cDNA for TCR alpha and beta chains was synthesized from specific primers in the conserved constant-segment region. To control for contamination, every cDNA library was double barcoded, receiving both a SMART-Mk sample barcode and Illumina barcodes. Two successive PCR steps introduced TruSeq adapter sequences along with Illumina sample barcodes. Sequencing of the TCR alpha and beta cDNA libraries was done on the Illumina HiSeq platform using custom primers. The paper's data handling went like this. MiGEC processed the raw reads to extract unique molecular identifiers, while MiXCR was used to determine the CDR3 positions. Recombination models were inferred per individual with the repgenHMM and IGoR tools using an EM algorithm. Shared clonotype analysis was performed with the tcR package in R, normalizing sharing by the product of cloneset sizes. Out-of-frame nonproductive sequences were analyzed to study raw recombination free of thymic and clonal selection effects. The public sequencing data were trimmed at Q25 with fastp and processed into clonotypes with MiXCR by TCRdb, which kept only in-frame beta chains. Merged by CDR3 protein, the rows form single entries marked with the most common genes and DNA. Here the V and J calls rest on TCRdb's processing, not on the authors' analysis. The sample table contains about 900,000 distinct CDR3 sequences; only one count was recorded for more than 9% of them. The ten largest clones take up roughly 1.5% of the sample.

This record belongs to a study of identical twins (dated by TCRdb to 2015 to 2016). About the investigation overall: TCR alpha and beta repertoires from monozygotic twins, unrelated adults of various ages and cord blood were deep-sequenced to test whether fetal clonotypes persist. To rule out contamination, replicate twin experiments were performed at different times with different library preparation protocols.

Overall results and qualifications from the work: Recombination models systematically underestimated out-of-frame TCR alpha sharing in monozygotic twins but agreed with sharing between unrelated individuals. Zero-insertion analyses could be partly confounded by invariant T cells such as MAIT and iNKT, though diverse VJ usage argued against such confounding for most clonotypes. Excess twin sharing in beta out-of-frame sequences was weaker because fewer shared sequences lowered the signal-to-noise ratio. Conclusions relied on cross-sectional statistical analysis, since the same donors could not be followed over many years. Abundant cord blood beta clonotypes carried fewer insertions; young adult naive repertoires showed a weaker similar trend, while memory repertoires showed none. Compared with coincidental sharing between unrelated individuals, out-of-frame TCR alpha sequences shared between twins showed an excess of sequences with low generation probability.

All donors were healthy Caucasians. The twin cohort consisted of three pairs of female monozygotic twins, all aged roughly 18 to 30 years. The RNA used for TCR libraries was isolated from peripheral blood mononuclear cells. These data also featured in a second study, about yellow fever vaccine responses in identical twins. As that second paper reports: The T cell response to vaccination in identical twins was reported by the authors to appear partly convergent and partly personalized. In the study, vaccine-responding T cell clones were precisely tracked in identical twins.

The sequence came from a woman aged 18 to 35 in good health. The chain is made from TRBV27 and TRBJ2-1, and TRBD2 aligns with 13 junction nucleotides. The sequencing sample was made of PBMCs. The CDR3 in this case is CASSYPPTSGRGNEQFF. The bases are TGTGCCAGCAGTTACCCGCCAACTAGCGGGAGGGGCAATGAGCAGTTCTTC.